Below are 27 T cell receptor beta chains sequenced from a single sample in a study of T cells in Graves' hyperthyroidism and ophthalmopathy. TCR beta CDR3 regions were amplified from RNA transcripts. RT-PCR in the first round (using the HTBI primer set) targeted the TCR CDR3. From the multiplex PCR reads, TCRdb called clonotypes with MiXCR, one entry per CDR3 protein. This sample has 380,000 or so distinct CDR3 sequences, with over 11% found just once. The sequenced material came from blood. These receptors were obtained from a woman in her twenties or thirties with Graves' hyperthyroidism.

This clonotype appeared many times. The genes are TRBV12-3 or TRBV12-4 and TRBJ2-3; unclear D gene. The V end was cut by 3 bases, the J end by 1 base, with 8 bases between. This CDR3 has 14 residues. Here the CDR3 DNA reads TGTGCCAGCAGTTTCAAGGTCGGCACAGATACGCAGTATTTT. Amino acid sequence: CASSFKVGTDTQYF.

The CDR3 sequence is CASSNPGTGGLRGQETQYF. Here the CDR3 DNA reads TGTGCCAGCAGCAACCCCGGGACAGGGGGCCTTCGAGGGCAAGAGACCCAGTACTTC. The chain joins TRBV7-2 to TRBJ2-5, with 12 bases fitting TRBD1. This CDR3 comprises 19 residues. V lost 5 bases and J lost 2; bases outside the gene matches: 15. The germline gives CDR1 SGHTA, CDR2 FQGNSA.

This clonotype was seen more than once but under ten times. The rearrangement uses TRBV28 and TRBJ1-5; D is ambiguous. Trimming cost V 5 bases and J 7 bases, with 21 bases left between them. CDR3 length: 16 residues. Germline assignment: CDR1 MDHEN and CDR2 SYDVKM. CDR3 sequence reads: CASSPLGRAGSQPQHF. The CDR3 nucleotides are TGTGCCAGCAGTCCCCTCGGGAGGGCCGGATCGCAGCCCCAGCATTTT.

This clonotype was recorded a few times. The CDR3: CSALGREETQYF. CDR3 bases: TGCAGCGCATTGGGGAGGGAAGAGACCCAGTACTTC. The chain combines TRBV29-1 with TRBJ2-5, with 7 nucleotides matching TRBD2. Germline V gene lookup returns CDR1 SQVTM and CDR2 ANQGSEA. The CDR3 extends over 12 amino acids. The V gene end was trimmed by 7 bases and the J gene end by 3 bases; junction bases not matched to a gene: 5.

V and J are TRBV19 and TRBJ1-2, with D perhaps matching TRBD1 (6 bases). Germline CDR1 and CDR2: LNHDA and SQIVND (reference sequence). This CDR3 contains 15 residues. V was clipped by 6 bases and J by 3 bases, with 17 bases between them. CDR3 nucleotide sequence: TGTGCCAGTAGCACGTCCGGGGGCGCGCACTATGGCTACACCTTC. It yields the protein CASSTSGGAHYGYTF.

At least ten counts were recorded for this clonotype. The chain joins TRBV6-1 to TRBJ1-1; D is unresolved. The CDR3 extends over 12 amino acids. Germline-derived CDR1 and CDR2 are MNHNS and SASEGT. Trimming left V 6 bases short and J 9 bases short, with 14 bases between. CDR3 bases: TGTGCCAGCAGGTCGCCGACTTGGAAAGCTTTCTTT. Translating it yields CASRSPTWKAFF.

This clonotype was observed at least ten times. The CDR3 spells CASSLLGGQETQYF. Written as DNA, the CDR3 is TGTGCCAGCAGTTTACTCGGCGGGCAAGAGACCCAGTACTTC. This chain joins TRBV28 and TRBJ2-5; perhaps TRBD2 as D (5 bases). CDR1 and CDR2 (germline): MDHEN, SYDVKM. Trimming took 2 bases from V and 2 from J, leaving 9 bases between them. This CDR3 has 14 amino acids.

This clonotype appeared many times. The rearrangement joins TRBV20-1 to TRBJ1-5; D is uncertain. Germline V gene sequence: CDR1 DFQATT, CDR2 SNEGSKA (reference sequence). V shed 6 bases and J shed 2 bases, with 11 bases lying between them. This CDR3 spans 13 amino acids. The CDR3 bases are TGCAGTGCCCCCCGGGGAGGCAATCAGCCCCAGCATTTT. Its protein product is CSAPRGGNQPQHF.

Regarding this clonotype: A clone one base away is much larger, so this may be a read error. The chain joins TRBV20-1 to TRBJ1-2, with D maybe TRBD1 (6 bases). Germline assignment: CDR1 DFQATT and CDR2 SNEGSKA (reference sequence). This CDR3 has 15 amino acids. CDR3 protein: CSARDSGARDYRYTF. The CDR3 DNA reads as TGCAGTGCTAGAGATTCAGGGGCTCGCGACTATCGCTACACCTTC.

This clonotype was observed many times. V gene TRBV28 combines with J gene TRBJ2-4; 11 bases align to TRBD1. CDR3 length equals 15 residues. Trimming cost V 3 bases and J 9 bases; bases outside gene matches: 7. From germline, CDR1 is MDHEN and CDR2 SYDVKM. The CDR3 loop reads CASSFSDRGPRIQYF. The CDR3 DNA follows: TGTGCCAGCAGTTTTTCGGACAGGGGGCCCCGCATTCAGTACTTC.

Many counts were recorded for this clonotype. The gene calls are TRBV20-1 and TRBJ2-1; possible D gene TRBD2, 6 bases. CDR3 size: 14 residues. Germline V gene lookup returns CDR1 DFQATT and CDR2 SNEGSKA (reference sequence). Trimming removed 6 bases at V and 4 bases at J, with 16 bases between. The CDR3: CSAVRDFPYNEQFF. The CDR3 DNA reads TGCAGTGCCGTCCGGGACTTCCCTTACAATGAGCAGTTCTTC.

This clonotype was picked up many times. The chain has TRBV20-1 and TRBJ1-2; D is possibly TRBD1 (5 bases). V was shortened by 4 bases and J by 7 bases, with 13 bases between the two germline ends. Germline V CDR1 and CDR2: DFQATT, SNEGSKA (reference sequence). This CDR3 spans 12 amino acids. CDR3: CSATGGTIGYTF. The CDR3 DNA reads TGCAGTGCTACCGGAGGGACCATTGGCTACACCTTC.

This clonotype turned up a few times. CDR3 residues: CASNSRPGQGALGANVLTF. For the CDR3, the DNA is TGTGCCAGCAATTCACGCCCGGGACAGGGGGCGCTCGGGGCCAACGTCCTGACTTTC. This chain connects TRBV6-1 to TRBJ2-6; 12 positions match TRBD1. This CDR3 is built from 19 residues. Trimming cost V 7 bases and J 4 bases; bases outside gene matches: 14. CDR1 and CDR2 (germline): MNHNS, SASEGT.

The V and J genes are TRBV9 and TRBJ2-1; 8 bases line up with TRBD1. Germline values: CDR1 SGDLS, CDR2 YYNGEE. V was clipped by 0 bases and J by 5 bases; unmatched bases: 10. The CDR3 is made up of 17 amino acids. The CDR3 DNA sequence: TGTGCCAGCAGCGTAGCTGGGGACAGGAATTTTAACAATGAGCAGTTCTTC. Translation gives CASSVAGDRNFNNEQFF.

The table lists this clonotype with many counts. The CDR3 DNA reads TGCAGCGTTGTGTTCCGACTAGCGGGTCACGAGCAGTACTTC. It translates to CSVVFRLAGHEQYF. V and J are TRBV29-1 and TRBJ2-7, with 10 bases aligning to TRBD2. The CDR3 is 14 residues long. Germline CDR1 is SQVTM and CDR2 is ANQGSEA. V lost 4 bases, J lost 5 bases, and 8 bases stayed unmatched.

A few counts support this clonotype. The chain is built from TRBV9 and TRBJ2-3; D might be TRBD2 (6 bases). The CDR3 totals 15 residues. The germline V gene encodes CDR1 SGDLS and CDR2 YYNGEE. V was cut by 6 bases and J by 2 bases, with 16 bases left in between. Here the CDR3 DNA reads TGTGCCAGCAACCCTACTGGCGGGGACACAGATACGCAGTATTTT. Translating gives CASNPTGGDTDTQYF.

This sequence joins TRBV5-1 and TRBJ1-1, with no clear D. This CDR3 is built from 12 residues. Between the trimmed V and J ends, which lost 5 bases and 2 bases, there was a span of 7 bases. Germline lookup yields CDR1 SGHRS and CDR2 YFSETQ. CDR3 coding DNA: TGCGCCAGCAGACGATACAACACTGAAGCTTTCTTT. Translated, it gives CASRRYNTEAFF.

This clonotype has at least ten counts. The chain carries TRBV27 and TRBJ2-2, with 9 bases aligning to TRBD2. V was clipped by 5 bases and J by 3 bases; unmatched bases: 16. The germline V gene encodes CDR1 MNHEY and CDR2 SMNVEV (reference sequence). The CDR3 is made up of 19 amino acids. The CDR3 protein is CASSLISPWASGDTGELFF. The DNA for the CDR3 is TGTGCCAGCAGTCTAATATCCCCCTGGGCTAGCGGGGACACCGGGGAGCTGTTTTTT.

The chain uses TRBV15 and TRBJ2-6; possible D gene TRBD1, 5 bases. The CDR3 length is 18 residues. V lost 4 bases, J lost 0 bases, and 16 bases lay in between. Per germline, CDR1 LNHNV and CDR2 YYDKDF (reference sequence). CDR3 sequence: CATSTETGSSSGANVLTF. Here the CDR3 DNA reads TGTGCCACCAGCACCGAAACAGGTTCCTCCTCTGGGGCCAACGTCCTGACTTTC.

This clonotype was seen ten or more times. A junction end diverges from the germline sequence, so it may reflect a read error. The chain has TRBV29-1 and TRBJ1-1; D not resolved. The germline V gene has CDR1 SQVTM and CDR2 ANQGSEA. This CDR3 spans 12 amino acids. The CDR3 DNA is TGCAGCGTCGAAGTAGGAGTTTTGGGAGCTTTCTTT. It specifies CSVEVGVLGAFF.

To note about this clonotype: A single base separates this from a much larger clone, so it may be a read error. The rearrangement joins TRBV20-1 to TRBJ2-5; D may correspond to TRBD1 or TRBD2 (6 bases each). Between the trimmed V and J ends, which lost 3 bases and 10 bases, there was a span of 24 bases. This CDR3 is built from 15 residues. Germline V CDR1 and CDR2: DFQATT, SNEGSKA (reference sequence). CDR3 DNA sequence: TGCAGTGCTAGCGGGGGCCTGGTGGGCCCCGGGATCCAGTACTTC. This codes for CSASGGLVGPGIQYF.

This clonotype was found many times. One junction end disagrees with the germline gene, perhaps due to a read error. This chain connects TRBV7-9 to TRBJ1-6; perhaps TRBD1 as D (5 bases). The length of the CDR3 is 13 residues. Per germline, CDR1 SEHNR and CDR2 FQNEAQ (reference sequence). The CDR3 protein is CASNLDGGSPLHF. The CDR3 nucleotides are TGTGCCAGCAACTTAGATGGGGGTTCACCCCTCCACTTT.

The rearrangement uses TRBV4-2 and TRBJ2-7, with 8 bases that match TRBD2. CDR3 size: 18 residues. Per germline, CDR1 LGHNA and CDR2 YNFKEQ. J lost 1 base, V lost 0 bases, and 11 bases had no gene match. CDR3 in DNA: TGTGCCAGCAGCCAAGATCTCGATACTGGCGGGAGGTCCTACGAGCAGTACTTC. Its protein product is CASSQDLDTGGRSYEQYF.

This clonotype has just a few counts. This rearrangement joins TRBV24-1 to TRBJ2-3; tentatively, D is TRBD2 (5 bases). CDR3 length: 12 residues. Germline V gives CDR1 KGHDR, CDR2 SFDVKD. V was pared by 8 bases and J by 2 bases, with 7 bases between. CDR3 sequence reads: CATTDYTDTQYF. CDR3 sequence (DNA): TGTGCCACCACTGACTACACAGATACGCAGTATTTT.

In this sample, this clonotype turned up a few times. The chain uses TRBV9 and TRBJ1-2; 9 nucleotides line up with TRBD1. Germline assignment: CDR1 SGDLS and CDR2 YYNGEE. J lost 8 bases, V lost 2 bases, and 13 bases had no gene match. CDR3 length: 16 residues. Written as DNA, the CDR3 is TGTGCCAGCAGCGTGCTCCCCGGGACAGGGACAGAGGGCTACACCTTC. Translated: CASSVLPGTGTEGYTF.

This clonotype was seen ten or more times. The chain joins TRBV7-9 to TRBJ2-7; no definite D call. Trimming cost V 1 base and J 6 bases, with 7 bases left between them. Germline loops: CDR1 SEHNR, CDR2 FQNEAQ (reference sequence). This CDR3 is built from 12 residues. CDR3 region: CASSLEVPEQYF. The CDR3 nucleotides are TGTGCCAGCAGCTTAGAAGTCCCCGAGCAGTACTTC.

In this sample, this clonotype turned up many times. The chain employs TRBV28 and TRBJ2-7; D gene uncertain. Germline lookup yields CDR1 MDHEN and CDR2 SYDVKM. The CDR3 runs 12 residues. The V end was cut by 10 bases, the J end by 0 bases, with 10 bases between. The chain's CDR3 is CAINRPSYEQYF. The CDR3 nucleotides are TGTGCCATAAACCGGCCCTCCTACGAGCAGTACTTC. Supplemented by reference TRBV28 and TRBJ2-7, the full variable domain reads DVKVTQSSRYLVKRTGEKVFLECVQDMDHENMFWYRQDPGLGLRLIYFSYDVKMKEKGDIPEGYSVSREKKERFSLILESASTNQTSMYLCAINRPSYEQYFGPGTRLTVT.